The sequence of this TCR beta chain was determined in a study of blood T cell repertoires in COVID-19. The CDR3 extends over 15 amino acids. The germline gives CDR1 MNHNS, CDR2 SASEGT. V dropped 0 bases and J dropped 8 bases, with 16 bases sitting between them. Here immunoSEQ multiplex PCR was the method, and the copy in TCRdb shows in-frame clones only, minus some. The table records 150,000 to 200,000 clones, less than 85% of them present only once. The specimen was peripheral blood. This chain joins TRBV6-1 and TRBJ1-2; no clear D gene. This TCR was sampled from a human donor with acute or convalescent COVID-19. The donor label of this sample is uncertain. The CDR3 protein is CASSEASARISGYTF. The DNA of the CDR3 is TGTGCCAGCAGTGAAGCGTCCGCTCGCATTAGCGGCTACACCTTC.